This note documents a single T cell receptor (beta chain) sequence. Its antigen is currently unknown. Possible read error: a much larger clone is one base away. The sample originates from a study of T cell repertoires in cytomegalovirus infection. Study background: CMV infection plus the matching HLA type was flagged by public TCR beta signatures.

TCRdb re-derived calls from the reads in MiXCR, one entry per CDR3 protein. The sample has approximately 550,000 distinct CDR3 sequences; approximately 16% are singletons. Findings of the study overall: Clonotype analysis showed dominance of the ex vivo response by HLA-C-restricted CMV-specific TCR beta clonotypes. Carriers of CMV plus the relevant HLA were identified by cumulative public TCR beta family frequency.

V lost 5 bases to trimming and J lost 5 bases, with 12 bases between them. The CDR3 has 14 amino acids. CDR1 is SGHVS and CDR2 is FNYEAQ in the germline V gene. What was sequenced was CD8+ T cells from PBMCs. The chain couples TRBV7-6 to TRBJ2-2, with unresolved D. This sequence originates from a human donor in good health (CMV status not recorded). Some clones in this sample may be carry-over from other donors' samples. The CDR3 reads CASSEVLKTGELFF. CDR3 nucleotides: TGTGCCAGCAGCGAGGTCCTAAAAACCGGGGAGCTGTTTTTT.